Following are 2 T cell receptor beta chains from one sample sequenced in a study of T cell repertoires in cytomegalovirus infection. TCRdb redid the calling of the reads with MiXCR, one entry per CDR3 protein. Here the sample spans some 68,000 distinct CDR3 sequences, approximately 24% being singletons. These TCRs' antigens remain unknown. The source material was PBMCs, sequenced either directly or after in vitro stimulation (not recorded which). The receptor set was obtained from a human donor in good health (CMV status not recorded). Some clones in this sample may be carry-over from other donors' samples.

The rearrangement joins TRBV5-1 to TRBJ2-2; D is unclear. Germline CDR1 and CDR2: SGHRS and YFSETQ. This CDR3 has 13 residues. Trimming took 0 bases from V and 8 from J, leaving 8 bases between them. The CDR3 bases are TGCGCCAGCAGCTTGGAACAGACTGGGGAGCTGTTTTTT. Amino acid sequence: CASSLEQTGELFF.

On this clonotype itself: Just one base apart from a much larger clone, this may be a read error. The J gene is TRBJ2-1, the V gene TRBV7-6; possibly TRBD1 for D (6 bases). CDR3 length equals 13 residues. V was cut by 5 bases and J by 8 bases, with 13 bases left in between. The germline CDR1 and CDR2 sequences are SGHVS and FNYEAQ. This CDR3 is CASSGTGSDEQFF. The CDR3 DNA reads TGTGCCAGCAGCGGAACAGGGAGCGATGAGCAGTTCTTC.